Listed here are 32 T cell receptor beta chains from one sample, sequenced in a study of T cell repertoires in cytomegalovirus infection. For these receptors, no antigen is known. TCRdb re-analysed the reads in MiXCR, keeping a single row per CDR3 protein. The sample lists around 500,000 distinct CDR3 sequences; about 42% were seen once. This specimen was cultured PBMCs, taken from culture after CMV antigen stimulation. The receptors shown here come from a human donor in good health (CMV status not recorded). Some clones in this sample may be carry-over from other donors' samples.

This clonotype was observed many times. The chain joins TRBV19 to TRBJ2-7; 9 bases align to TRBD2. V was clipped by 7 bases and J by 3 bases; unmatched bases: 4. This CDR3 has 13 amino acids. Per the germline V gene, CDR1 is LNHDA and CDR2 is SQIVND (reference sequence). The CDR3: CASTHSGSYEQYF. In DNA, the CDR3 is TGTGCCAGTACCCATAGCGGGAGCTACGAGCAGTACTTC. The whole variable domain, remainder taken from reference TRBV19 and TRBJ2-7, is DGGITQSPKYLFRKEGQNVTLSCEQNLNHDAMYWYRQDPGQGLRLIYYSQIVNDFQKGDIAEGYSVSREKKESFPLTVTSAQKNPTAFYLCASTHSGSYEQYFGPGTRLTVT.

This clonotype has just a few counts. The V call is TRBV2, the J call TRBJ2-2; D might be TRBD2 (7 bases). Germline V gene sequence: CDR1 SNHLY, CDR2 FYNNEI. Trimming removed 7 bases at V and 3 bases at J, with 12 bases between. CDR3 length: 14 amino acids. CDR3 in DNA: TGTGCCAGCACCGGGGGGCGGTACACCGGGGAGCTGTTTTTT. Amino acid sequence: CASTGGRYTGELFF.

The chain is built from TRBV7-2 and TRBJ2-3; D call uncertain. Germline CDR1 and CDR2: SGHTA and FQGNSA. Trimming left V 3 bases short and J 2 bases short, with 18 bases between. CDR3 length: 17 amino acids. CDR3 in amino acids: CASSLTRSNPVTDTQYF. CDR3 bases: TGTGCCAGCAGCTTGACGCGTTCCAACCCCGTCACAGATACGCAGTATTTT.

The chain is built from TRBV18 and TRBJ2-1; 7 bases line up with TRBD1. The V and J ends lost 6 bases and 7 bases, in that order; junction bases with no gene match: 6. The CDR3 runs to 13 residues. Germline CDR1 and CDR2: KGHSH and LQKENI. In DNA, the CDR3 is TGTGCCAGCTCGCCCACAGGGGTGAATGAGCAGTTCTTC. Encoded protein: CASSPTGVNEQFF.

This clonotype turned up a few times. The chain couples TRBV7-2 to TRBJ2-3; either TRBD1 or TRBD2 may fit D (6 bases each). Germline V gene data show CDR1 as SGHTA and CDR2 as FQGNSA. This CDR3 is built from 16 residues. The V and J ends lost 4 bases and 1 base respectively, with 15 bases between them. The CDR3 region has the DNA TGTGCCAGCAGCTCGGTCGTAAGGGGGGGCACAGATACGCAGTATTTT. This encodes CASSSVVRGGTDTQYF.

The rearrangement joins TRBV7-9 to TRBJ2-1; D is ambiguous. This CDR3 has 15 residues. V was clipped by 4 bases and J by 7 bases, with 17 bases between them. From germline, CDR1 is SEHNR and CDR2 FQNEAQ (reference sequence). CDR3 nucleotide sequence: TGTGCCAGCAGCTACCCCCAGACGAAAGGGAATGAGCAGTTCTTC. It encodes CASSYPQTKGNEQFF.

For the CDR3, the DNA is TGTGCCAGCAGCCTAGGGGTTTACTCACCCCTCCACTTT. Protein product: CASSLGVYSPLHF. The chain combines TRBV27 with TRBJ1-6; a weak D match, TRBD1 (5 bases). This CDR3 has 13 amino acids. Germline CDR1 MNHEY, CDR2 SMNVEV (reference sequence). V was clipped by 6 bases and J by 10 bases, with 13 bases between them.

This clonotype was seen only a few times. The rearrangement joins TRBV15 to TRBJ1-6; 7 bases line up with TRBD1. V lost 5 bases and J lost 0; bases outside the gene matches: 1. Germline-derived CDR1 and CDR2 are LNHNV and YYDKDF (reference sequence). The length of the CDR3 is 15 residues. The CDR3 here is CATSGQDSYNSPLHF. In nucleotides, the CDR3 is TGTGCCACCAGCGGACAGGACTCCTATAATTCACCCCTCCACTTT.

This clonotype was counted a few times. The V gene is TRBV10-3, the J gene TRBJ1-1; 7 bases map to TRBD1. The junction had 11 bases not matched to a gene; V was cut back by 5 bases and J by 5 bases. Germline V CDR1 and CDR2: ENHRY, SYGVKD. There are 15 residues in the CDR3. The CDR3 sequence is CAISPYRGGETEAFF. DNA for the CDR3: TGTGCCATCAGTCCATACAGGGGAGGTGAGACTGAAGCTTTCTTT.

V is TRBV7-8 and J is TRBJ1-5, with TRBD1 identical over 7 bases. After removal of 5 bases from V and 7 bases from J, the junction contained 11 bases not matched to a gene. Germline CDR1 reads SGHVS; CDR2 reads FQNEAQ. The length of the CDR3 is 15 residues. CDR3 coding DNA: TGTGCCAGCAGCCGTTTACAGGGGCCAAGCCAGCCCCAGCATTTT. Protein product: CASSRLQGPSQPQHF.

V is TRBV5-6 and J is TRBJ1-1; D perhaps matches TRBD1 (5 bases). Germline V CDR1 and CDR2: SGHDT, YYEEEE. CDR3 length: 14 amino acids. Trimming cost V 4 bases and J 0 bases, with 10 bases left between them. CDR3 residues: CASSPRDLNTEAFF. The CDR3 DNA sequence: TGTGCCAGCAGCCCCAGGGATCTGAACACTGAAGCTTTCTTT.

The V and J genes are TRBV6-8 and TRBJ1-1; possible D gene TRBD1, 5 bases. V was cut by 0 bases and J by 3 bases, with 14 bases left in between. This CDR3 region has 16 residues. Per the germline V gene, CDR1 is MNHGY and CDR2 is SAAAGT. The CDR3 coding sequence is TGTGCCAGCAGTTACTCCGGACACACGCGGGACACTGAAGCTTTCTTT. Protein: CASSYSGHTRDTEAFF.

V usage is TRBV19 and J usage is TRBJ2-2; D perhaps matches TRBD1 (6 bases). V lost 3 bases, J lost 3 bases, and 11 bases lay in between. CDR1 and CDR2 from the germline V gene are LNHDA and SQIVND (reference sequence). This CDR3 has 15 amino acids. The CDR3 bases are TGTGCCAGTAGTATGAACAGGGCTGACACCGGGGAGCTGTTTTTT. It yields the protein CASSMNRADTGELFF. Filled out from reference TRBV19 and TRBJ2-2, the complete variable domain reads DGGITQSPKYLFRKEGQNVTLSCEQNLNHDAMYWYRQDPGQGLRLIYYSQIVNDFQKGDIAEGYSVSREKKESFPLTVTSAQKNPTAFYLCASSMNRADTGELFFGEGSRLTVL.

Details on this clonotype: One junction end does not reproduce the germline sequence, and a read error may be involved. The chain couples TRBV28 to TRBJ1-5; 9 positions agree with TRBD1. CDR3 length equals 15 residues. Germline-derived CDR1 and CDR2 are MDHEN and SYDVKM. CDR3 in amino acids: CASRLSGTGSQPQHF. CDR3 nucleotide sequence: TGTGCCAGCAGATTATCCGGGACAGGGAGTCAGCCCCAGCATTTT.

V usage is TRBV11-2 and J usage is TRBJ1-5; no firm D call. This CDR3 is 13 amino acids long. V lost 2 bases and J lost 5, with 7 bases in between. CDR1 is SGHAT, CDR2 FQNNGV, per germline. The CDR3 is CASSLSLDQPQHF. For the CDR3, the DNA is TGTGCCAGCAGCTTAAGTTTAGATCAGCCCCAGCATTTT. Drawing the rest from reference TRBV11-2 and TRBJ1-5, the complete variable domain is EAGVAQSPRYKIIEKRQSVAFWCNPISGHATLYWYQQILGQGPKLLIQFQNNGVVDDSQLPKDRFSAERLKGVDSTLKIQPAKLEDSAVYLCASSLSLDQPQHFGDGTRLSIL.

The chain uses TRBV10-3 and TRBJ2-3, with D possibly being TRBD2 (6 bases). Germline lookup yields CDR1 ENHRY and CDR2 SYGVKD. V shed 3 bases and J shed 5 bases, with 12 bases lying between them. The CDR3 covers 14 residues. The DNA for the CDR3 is TGTGCCATCAGTGAAGTCGGTAGCGGAGATACGCAGTATTTT. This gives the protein CAISEVGSGDTQYF.

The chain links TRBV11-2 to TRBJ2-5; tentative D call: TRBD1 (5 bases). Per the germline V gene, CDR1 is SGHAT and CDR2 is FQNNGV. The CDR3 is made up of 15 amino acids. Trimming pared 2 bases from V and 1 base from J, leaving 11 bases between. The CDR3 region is CASSLRGQGQETQYF. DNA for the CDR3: TGTGCCAGCAGCTTACGCGGACAAGGCCAAGAGACCCAGTACTTC.

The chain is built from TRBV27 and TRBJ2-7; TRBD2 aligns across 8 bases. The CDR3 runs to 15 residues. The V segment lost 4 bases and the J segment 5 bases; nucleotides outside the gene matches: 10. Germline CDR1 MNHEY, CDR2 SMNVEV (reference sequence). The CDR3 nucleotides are TGTGCCAGCAGTTGGAGCGGGAGATCCCTCGACGAGCAGTACTTC. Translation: CASSWSGRSLDEQYF.

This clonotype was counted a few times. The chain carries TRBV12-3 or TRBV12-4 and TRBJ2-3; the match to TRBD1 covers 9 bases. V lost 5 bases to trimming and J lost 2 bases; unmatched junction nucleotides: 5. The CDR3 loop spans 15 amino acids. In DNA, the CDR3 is TGTGCCAGCAGTCGGACAGGGGCCCTCACAGATACGCAGTATTTT. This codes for CASSRTGALTDTQYF.

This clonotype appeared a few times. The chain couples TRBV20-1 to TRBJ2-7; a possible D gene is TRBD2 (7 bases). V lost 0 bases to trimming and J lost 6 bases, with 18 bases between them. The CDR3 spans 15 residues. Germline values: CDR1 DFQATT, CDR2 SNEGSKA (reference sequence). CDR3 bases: TGCAGTGCTAGAGATTTGAGCAGGGGACTAAGCGAGCAGTACTTC. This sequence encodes CSARDLSRGLSEQYF.

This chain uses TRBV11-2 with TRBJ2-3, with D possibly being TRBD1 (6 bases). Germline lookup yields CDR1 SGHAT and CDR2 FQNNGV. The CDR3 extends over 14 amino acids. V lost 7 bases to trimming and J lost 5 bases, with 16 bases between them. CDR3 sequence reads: CASIQDSFRDTQYF. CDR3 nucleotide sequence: TGTGCCAGCATCCAGGACAGTTTCAGAGATACGCAGTATTTT.

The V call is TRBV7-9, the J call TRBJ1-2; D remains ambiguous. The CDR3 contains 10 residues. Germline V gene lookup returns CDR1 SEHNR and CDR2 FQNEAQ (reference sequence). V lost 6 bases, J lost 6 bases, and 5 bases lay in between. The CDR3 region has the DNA TGTGCCAGCAGTCGCAATGGCTACACCTTC. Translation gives CASSRNGYTF. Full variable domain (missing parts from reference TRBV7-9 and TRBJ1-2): DTGVSQNPRHKITKRGQNVTFRCDPISEHNRLYWYRQTLGQGPEFLTYFQNEAQLEKSRLLSDRFSAERPKGSFSTLEIQRTEQGDSAMYLCASSRNGYTFGSGTRLTVV.

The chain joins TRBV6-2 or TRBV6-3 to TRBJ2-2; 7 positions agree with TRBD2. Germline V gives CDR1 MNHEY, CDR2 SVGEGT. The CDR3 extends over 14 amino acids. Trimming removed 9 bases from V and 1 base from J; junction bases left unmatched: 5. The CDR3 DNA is TGTGCCAGTATACGGGGGGTGAACACCGGGGAGCTGTTTTTT. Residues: CASIRGVNTGELFF.

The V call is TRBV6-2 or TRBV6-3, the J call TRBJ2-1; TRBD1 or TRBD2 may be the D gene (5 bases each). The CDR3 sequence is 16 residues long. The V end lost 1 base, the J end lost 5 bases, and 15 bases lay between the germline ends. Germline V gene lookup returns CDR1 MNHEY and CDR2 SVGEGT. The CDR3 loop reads CASSYYPGLSNNEQFF. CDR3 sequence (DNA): TGTGCCAGCAGTTACTATCCGGGGCTATCTAACAATGAGCAGTTCTTC.

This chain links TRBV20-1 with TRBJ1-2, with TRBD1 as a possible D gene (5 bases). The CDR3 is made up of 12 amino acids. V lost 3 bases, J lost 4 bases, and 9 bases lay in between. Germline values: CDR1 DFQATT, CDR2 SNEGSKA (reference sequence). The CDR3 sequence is CSARQGFYGYTF. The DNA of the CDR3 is TGCAGTGCTAGGCAGGGTTTCTATGGCTACACCTTC.

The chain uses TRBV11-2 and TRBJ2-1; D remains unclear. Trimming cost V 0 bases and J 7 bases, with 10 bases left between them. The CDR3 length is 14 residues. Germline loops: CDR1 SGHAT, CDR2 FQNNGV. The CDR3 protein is CASSLDPLTNEQFF. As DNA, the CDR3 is TGTGCCAGCAGCTTAGATCCTTTAACAAATGAGCAGTTCTTC.

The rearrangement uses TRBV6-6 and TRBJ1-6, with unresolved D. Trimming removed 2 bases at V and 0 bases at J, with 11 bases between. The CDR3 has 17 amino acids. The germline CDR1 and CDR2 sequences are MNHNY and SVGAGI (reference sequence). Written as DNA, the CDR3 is TGTGCCAGCAGTTACCCCCCCCCAAGCTCCTATAATTCACCCCTCCACTTT. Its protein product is CASSYPPPSSYNSPLHF.

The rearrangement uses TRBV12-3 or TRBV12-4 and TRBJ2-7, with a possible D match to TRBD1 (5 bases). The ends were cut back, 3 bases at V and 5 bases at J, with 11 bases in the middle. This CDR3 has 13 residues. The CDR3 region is CASSFGALNEQYF. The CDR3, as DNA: TGTGCCAGCAGTTTTGGGGCTTTAAACGAGCAGTACTTC.

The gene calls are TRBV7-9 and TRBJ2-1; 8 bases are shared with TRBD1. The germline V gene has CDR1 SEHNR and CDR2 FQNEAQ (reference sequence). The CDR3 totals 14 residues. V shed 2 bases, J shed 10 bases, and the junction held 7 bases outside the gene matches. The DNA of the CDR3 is TGTGCCAGCAGCTTACCCCGGGACAGGTTCGAGCAGTTCTTC. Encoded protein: CASSLPRDRFEQFF.

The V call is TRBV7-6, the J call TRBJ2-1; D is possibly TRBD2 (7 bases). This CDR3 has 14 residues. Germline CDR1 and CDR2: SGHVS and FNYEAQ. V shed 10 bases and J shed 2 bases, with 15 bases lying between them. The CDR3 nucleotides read TGTGCCACCAAAGGGGGGGAGGCCTACAATGAGCAGTTCTTC. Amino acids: CATKGGEAYNEQFF.

CDR3 coding DNA: TGCGCCAGCAGCTTGGCCGACCTGCAGTTCTTC. It encodes CASSLADLQFF. The chain joins TRBV5-1 to TRBJ2-1; the D is unclear. The CDR3 contains 11 residues. V lost 0 bases and J lost 12, with 7 bases in between. Germline V gene data show CDR1 as SGHRS and CDR2 as YFSETQ.

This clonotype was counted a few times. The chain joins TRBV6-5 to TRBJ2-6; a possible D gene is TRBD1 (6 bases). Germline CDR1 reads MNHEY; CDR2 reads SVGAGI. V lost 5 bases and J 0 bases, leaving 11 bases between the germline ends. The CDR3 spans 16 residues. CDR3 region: CASSPRTASGANVLTF. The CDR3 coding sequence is TGTGCCAGCAGTCCCAGGACAGCCTCTGGGGCCAACGTCCTGACTTTC.